These 3 T cell receptor beta chains originate from one sample sequenced in a study of CD8+CD57+ T cells in acquired aplastic anemia. Profiling of TCR beta VDJ combinations and CDR3 sequences used genomic DNA as template. MiXCR, applied by TCRdb to the reads, yields one record per CDR3 protein. The data show approximately 81,000 distinct CDR3 sequences, with approximately 46% seen just once and approximately 62% held by the top ten. The sequenced material came from sorted CD4+, CD8+, or CD8+CD57+ T cells (not recorded which) from PBMCs. Receptor source: a human donor in good health, serving as a control.

This clonotype was counted a few times. The chain links TRBV20-1 to TRBJ1-4, with D possibly TRBD1 on 5 matching bases. The CDR3 totals 17 residues. The germline V gene has CDR1 DFQATT and CDR2 SNEGSKA (reference sequence). The V end was cut by 6 bases, the J end by 8 bases, with 28 bases between. CDR3 nucleotides: TGCAGTGCCCCCCAAGAGGTGGGAGGGGTGGAATTCGAAAAACTGTTTTTT. Its protein product is CSAPQEVGGVEFEKLFF.

This clonotype occurred many times. The chain combines TRBV19 with TRBJ2-3, with D possibly TRBD1 on 6 matching bases. With 7 bases removed from V and 2 bases from J, the gap between germline ends came to 13 bases. The CDR3 runs 14 residues. CDR1 and CDR2 from the germline V gene are LNHDA and SQIVND (reference sequence). For the CDR3, the DNA is TGTGCCAGTAATGAGGGGGAACCCACAGATACGCAGTATTTT. It translates to CASNEGEPTDTQYF.

This clonotype was seen a few times. The chain carries TRBV7-9 and TRBJ2-7; 13 positions match TRBD2. J lost 3 bases, V lost 5 bases, and 4 bases had no gene match. The V gene's germline CDR1 is SEHNR and CDR2 FQNEAQ (reference sequence). This CDR3 has 15 amino acids. The CDR3 DNA sequence: TGTGCCAGCAGCCGACTAGCGGGGGGTCTCTACGAGCAGTACTTC. It codes for CASSRLAGGLYEQYF.